There are a few counts of the clone carrying this T cell receptor beta chain. These data originate in a study of T-cell reconstitution after alpha-beta-depleted transplantation in children. During its preparation, the TCRbeta library received unique molecular identifiers. TCRdb fed the PCR reads into MiXCR, producing one record per CDR3 protein. The data show roughly 200,000 distinct CDR3 sequences, around 10% seen once. Germline lookup yields CDR1 SGHRS and CDR2 YFSETQ. There are 13 residues in the CDR3. V dropped 6 bases and J dropped 4; count of bases not matched to a gene: 5. The material was PBMCs from the stem cell graft donor, obtained from the stem cell graft. The chain joins TRBV5-1 to TRBJ2-7; 9 bases are a match to TRBD2. The receptor was derived from a human donor who donated a stem cell graft to a child with acute lymphoblastic leukemia. CDR3 in amino acids: CASNPREGYEQYF. The CDR3 bases are TGCGCCAGCAACCCGCGGGAGGGGTACGAGCAGTACTTC.